This is a list of T cell receptor beta chains from one sample in a study of cytomegalovirus exposure and HLA in healthy donors. Libraries were prepared by immunoSEQ multiplex PCR; TCRdb keeps only in-frame clonotypes and omits some of them. The sample lists about 73,000 clones; roughly 69% were seen once. Sequencing was carried out using PBMCs. These receptor sequences come from a woman aged 45-59 years in good health and CMV-seropositive. CDR3s include the opening cysteine and the closing phenylalanine or tryptophan.

j_call,v_call,cdr3_aa
TRBJ1-4,TRBV6-1,CASSRTGLNEKLFF
TRBJ2-5,TRBV5-6,CASSKDRAETQYF
TRBJ1-2,TRBV27,CASSLLRDLRNGYTF
TRBJ2-5,TRBV7-7,CASSLVGSPETQYF
TRBJ2-4,TRBV19,CASSIRQGGLAKNIQYF
TRBJ1-2,TRBV11-2,CASSMTGDYGYTF
TRBJ2-1,TRBV7-3,CASSLISGLTYNEQFF
TRBJ2-7,TRBV7-9,CASVPQGAYEQYF
NA,TRBV15,CATSRERGDVTYEQYF
TRBJ2-2,TRBV6-4,CASSRLGQGAPGELFF
TRBJ2-6,TRBV6-1,CASSHTGGGANVLTF
TRBJ1-1,TRBV7-9,CASSLEGGPVAEAFF
TRBJ1-4,TRBV10-1,CATSNRTETTNEKLFF
TRBJ2-6,TRBV6-1,CASTRGGANVLTF
TRBJ1-1,TRBV10-3,CAISEDIAGLGTEAFF
TRBJ1-1,TRBV14,CASSPHGGLTEAFF
TRBJ2-2,TRBV5-1,CASSFSGGITNTGELFF
TRBJ1-2,TRBV5-1,CASSSAQALLF
TRBJ2-3,TRBV7-9,CSSSFDRGEGTDTQYF
TRBJ1-2,TRBV5-1,CASSSGVGEGNYGYTF
TRBJ1-2,TRBV4-1,CASSFFPGREDGYTF
TRBJ1-5,TRBV29-1,CSVGAGGNQPQHF
TRBJ1-2,TRBV4-1,CASSLETGLGYTF
TRBJ2-1,TRBV30,CAWSVQRGLWDEQFF
TRBJ1-3,TRBV25-1,CASSPGLSSGNTIYF
TRBJ2-7,TRBV4-1,CASSQEWWSRGHYEQYF
TRBJ2-7,TRBV7-2,CASSWRGGSSYEQYF
TRBJ2-2,TRBV19,CASRRQPNTGELFF
TRBJ1-1,TRBV19,CASRSGQGGTEAFF
TRBJ1-2,TRBV9,CASRQGMLDYGYTF
TRBJ2-7,TRBV7-2,CASSLEHQSYEQYF
TRBJ1-5,TRBV4-2,CASSQDLRTGVSMNQPQHF
TRBJ2-3,TRBV19,CASSPGTDTQYF
TRBJ2-7,TRBV6-6,CASSYLDGDTYEQYF
TRBJ2-7,TRBV11-2,CASSLRGFSPYEQYF
TRBJ1-2,TRBV6-1,CASRTTGGGYGYTF